The 21 T cell receptor beta chains below come from one sample, sequenced in a study of molecular identifiers for immune sequencing clone quantification. In TCRdb, the PCR reads were re-called with MiXCR into one record per CDR3 protein. The sample lists around 320,000 distinct CDR3 sequences; roughly a quarter were seen once. Material: naive CD8+ T cells from blood, with Jurkat cell RNA spiked in. Subset of the sample: FACS-sorted CD8+CD4-CCR7+CD45RA+ naive T cells. The receptors here all came from a human donor in good health. Some libraries in this study had Jurkat cell RNA spiked in.

The V gene is TRBV29-1, the J gene TRBJ2-3; no reliable D call. V was pared by 5 bases and J by 4 bases, with 22 bases between. The CDR3 is made up of 16 amino acids. Looked up from germline, CDR1 is SQVTM and CDR2 is ANQGSEA. CDR3: CSVQTFSPTDADTQYF. The CDR3 coding sequence is TGCAGCGTTCAAACGTTCAGTCCAACGGACGCAGATACGCAGTATTTT.

The genes are TRBV30 and TRBJ1-1; 7 bases are a match to TRBD1. The CDR3 is 14 residues long. The V and J ends lost 2 bases and 3 bases, in that order; junction bases with no gene match: 6. CDR1 GTSNPN and CDR2 SVGIG come from the germline V gene (reference sequence). CDR3 sequence: CAWSTGTGDTEAFF. The DNA of the CDR3 is TGTGCCTGGAGTACCGGAACAGGGGACACTGAAGCTTTCTTT.

Concerning this clonotype: One end of the junction fails to match germline, which may point to a read error. The chain uses TRBV2 and TRBJ2-5; 7 nucleotides match TRBD2. The germline gives CDR1 SNHLY, CDR2 FYNNEI. CDR3 length: 14 residues. DNA of the CDR3: TGTGCCCGCAGTGGGCTAGCGGCTAAAGAGACCCAGTACTTC. It encodes CARSGLAAKETQYF.

This clonotype occurred many times. J is TRBJ2-5 and V is TRBV20-1; 9 bases map to TRBD2. The CDR3 extends over 15 amino acids. The J segment lost 4 bases and the V segment lost 0 bases, leaving 6 bases of the junction unmatched. Germline V gene lookup returns CDR1 DFQATT and CDR2 SNEGSKA (reference sequence). CDR3 DNA: TGCAGTGCTAGAGATCGGGCGGGAGGGCCAGAGACCCAGTACTTC. It is translated as CSARDRAGGPETQYF.

This clonotype turned up a few times. J is TRBJ2-3 and V is TRBV6-2 or TRBV6-3; maybe TRBD2 (5 bases). Per germline, CDR1 MNHEY and CDR2 SVGEGT. Trimming left V 4 bases short and J 4 bases short, with 12 bases between. This CDR3 has 14 amino acids. The CDR3 sequence is CASSSGLTPDTQYF. The CDR3 coding sequence is TGTGCCAGCAGTTCCGGACTGACTCCAGATACGCAGTATTTT.

This clonotype has more than one count but fewer than ten. V usage is TRBV10-3 and J usage is TRBJ2-3; TRBD1 agrees at 10 bases. The CDR3 loop spans 15 amino acids. Germline values: CDR1 ENHRY, CDR2 SYGVKD. The V gene end was trimmed by 3 bases and the J gene end by 1 base; junction bases not matched to a gene: 1. The CDR3 nucleotides read TGTGCCATCAGTGAAGGACAGGGGGGCACAGATACGCAGTATTTT. As protein: CAISEGQGGTDTQYF.

J is TRBJ2-1 and V is TRBV5-8; TRBD2 is a possible D gene (6 bases). V lost 1 base, J lost 7 bases, and 9 bases lay in between. CDR3 length equals 13 residues. The V gene's germline CDR1 is SGHTS and CDR2 YDEGEE. The DNA for the CDR3 is TGTGCCAGCAGCTTGACTAGCTCGAATGAGCAGTTCTTC. As protein: CASSLTSSNEQFF. Complete variable domain (other parts from reference TRBV5-8 and TRBJ2-1): EAGVTQSPTHLIKTRGQQATLRCSPISGHTSVYWYQQALGLGLQFLLWYDEGEERNRGNFPPRFSGRQFPNYSSELNVNALELEDSALYLCASSLTSSNEQFFGPGTRLTVL.

The CDR3 region has the DNA TGTGCCAGCAGTTTCCTCGGGGGACAGGCCACCTACGAGCAGTACTTC. Amino acid sequence: CASSFLGGQATYEQYF. V and J are TRBV27 and TRBJ2-7; 8 nucleotides line up with TRBD1. Germline trimming cut 3 bases from V and 2 bases from J; bases unmatched to any gene: 9. The CDR3 has 16 amino acids. Per the germline V gene, CDR1 is MNHEY and CDR2 is SMNVEV (reference sequence).

This clonotype came up many times. V is TRBV5-6 and J is TRBJ2-7, with D perhaps TRBD1 or TRBD2 (6 bases each). Germline V lookup: CDR1 SGHDT, CDR2 YYEEEE. The CDR3 is made up of 15 amino acids. V was clipped by 1 base and J by 0 bases, with 11 bases between them. The CDR3 region is CASSLSEGDSYEQYF. In DNA form, the CDR3 reads TGTGCCAGCAGCTTGTCGGAGGGGGACTCCTACGAGCAGTACTTC.

This clonotype was picked up one time. A much bigger clone sits one base away, suggesting this may be a read error. The CDR3 does not end in the conserved phenylalanine or tryptophan, so this is likely a read error. The chain joins TRBV28 to TRBJ1-6; D is uncertain. V was trimmed by 5 bases and J by 13 bases, leaving 3 bases between them. CDR3 size: 9 residues. The germline V gene encodes CDR1 MDHEN and CDR2 SYDVKM. In DNA form, the CDR3 reads TGTGCCAGCAGTCCCCCCCTCCACGTT. Encoded protein: CASSPPLHV.

This clonotype showed up many times. The V call is TRBV28, the J call TRBJ2-5, with a weak D call TRBD1 (6 bases). CDR3 length: 16 residues. CDR1 is MDHEN, CDR2 SYDVKM, per germline. The V gene lost 5 bases and the J gene lost 0 bases, with 16 bases spanning the gap. DNA for the CDR3: TGTGCCAGCAGTGTACCGACAGGCTCGTACCAAGAGACCCAGTACTTC. This encodes CASSVPTGSYQETQYF.

This sequence joins TRBV12-3 or TRBV12-4 and TRBJ2-1, with D possibly TRBD1 on 5 matching bases. CDR3 length: 15 residues. The ends were cut back, 7 bases at V and 7 bases at J, with 20 bases in the middle. The CDR3 here is CASTTTDNFWNEQFF. Here the CDR3 DNA reads TGTGCCAGCACCACGACAGATAATTTTTGGAATGAGCAGTTCTTC.

The V call is TRBV20-1, the J call TRBJ2-3; 8 nucleotides match TRBD2. The germline V gene encodes CDR1 DFQATT and CDR2 SNEGSKA (reference sequence). The CDR3 spans 15 residues. Trimming at V came to 2 bases and at J to 4 bases, leaving 8 bases not matched to a gene. The CDR3 DNA reads TGCAGTGCTAGACCTACTAGCGGAAATTCAGATACGCAGTATTTT. Encoded protein: CSARPTSGNSDTQYF.

Only a few counts were recorded for this clonotype. The rearrangement uses TRBV28 and TRBJ1-1; no reliable D call. CDR3 size: 14 residues. Between the trimmed V and J ends, which lost 3 bases and 3 bases, there was a span of 11 bases. The germline V gene has CDR1 MDHEN and CDR2 SYDVKM. The DNA for the CDR3 is TGTGCCAGCAGTTTCGCCAACAGCGACACTGAAGCTTTCTTT. It yields the protein CASSFANSDTEAFF.

A word on this clonotype: It may be a read error: a sequence one base away is much more abundant. The chain is built from TRBV12-3 or TRBV12-4 and TRBJ2-3; 7 bases agree with TRBD2. The CDR3 is made up of 16 amino acids. The CDR3 protein is CASSLAGLEFGDTQCF. The DNA of the CDR3 is TGTGCCAGCAGTTTAGCCGGACTAGAGTTCGGCGATACGCAGTGTTTT.

This clonotype has just a few counts. The chain is built from TRBV28 and TRBJ2-7; a weak D match, TRBD2 (6 bases). Germline V gene lookup returns CDR1 MDHEN and CDR2 SYDVKM. The CDR3 is 17 residues long. The V end was cut by 6 bases, the J end by 0 bases, with 21 bases between. Written as DNA, the CDR3 is TGTGCCAGCAGACAAAAAGTGGGGGGTCCGACCTCCTACGAGCAGTACTTC. Its translation: CASRQKVGGPTSYEQYF. Full variable domain (missing parts from reference TRBV28 and TRBJ2-7): DVKVTQSSRYLVKRTGEKVFLECVQDMDHENMFWYRQDPGLGLRLIYFSYDVKMKEKGDIPEGYSVSREKKERFSLILESASTNQTSMYLCASRQKVGGPTSYEQYFGPGTRLTVT.

The chain joins TRBV9 to TRBJ2-5; D might be TRBD2 (5 bases). CDR3 length: 16 amino acids. The V end was cut by 4 bases, the J end by 2 bases, with 18 bases between. Germline V gene lookup returns CDR1 SGDLS and CDR2 YYNGEE. CDR3 sequence reads: CASSPKAGGVQETQYF. Written as DNA, the CDR3 is TGTGCCAGCAGCCCCAAAGCCGGAGGCGTACAAGAGACCCAGTACTTC.

This clonotype has a count of ten or more. The chain couples TRBV5-1 to TRBJ1-2; D gene ambiguous. V was shortened by 2 bases and J by 1 base, with 12 bases between the two germline ends. The CDR3 loop spans 15 amino acids. From germline, CDR1 is SGHRS and CDR2 YFSETQ. CDR3 DNA sequence: TGCGCCAGCAGCTTATCACAGAATATTAACTATGGCTACACCTTC. It codes for CASSLSQNINYGYTF.

This clonotype has ten or more counts. V and J are TRBV5-1 and TRBJ2-1; 8 bases agree with TRBD2. The CDR3 is made up of 20 amino acids. V lost 0 bases and J lost 0; bases outside the gene matches: 14. Germline V gene data show CDR1 as SGHRS and CDR2 as YFSETQ. The CDR3 DNA sequence: TGCGCCAGCAGCTTGGTGGAGACAGTACTAGCGGCTAACTCCTACAATGAGCAGTTCTTC. It yields the protein CASSLVETVLAANSYNEQFF.

With regard to this clonotype: One junction end disagrees with the germline gene, perhaps due to a read error. This chain joins TRBV7-9 and TRBJ2-1; the match to TRBD1 covers 7 bases. The CDR3 sequence is 15 residues long. The germline V gene has CDR1 SEHNR and CDR2 FQNEAQ (reference sequence). The CDR3 protein is CASSLNRGAYNEQSF. The DNA for the CDR3 is TGCGCCAGCAGCTTAAACAGGGGCGCCTACAATGAGCAGTCCTTC. Full variable domain (outside the CDR3, taken from reference TRBV7-9 and TRBJ2-1): DTGVSQNPRHKITKRGQNVTFRCDPISEHNRLYWYRQTLGQGPEFLTYFQNEAQLEKSRLLSDRFSAERPKGSFSTLEIQRTEQGDSAMYLCASSLNRGAYNEQSFGPGTRLTVL.

The genes are TRBV27 and TRBJ2-7, with 7 bases that match TRBD1. The germline CDR1 and CDR2 sequences are MNHEY and SMNVEV (reference sequence). Losses at the gene ends were 4 bases for V and 3 bases for J; bases not matched to a gene: 9. The CDR3 has 15 residues. The CDR3 coding sequence is TGTGCCAGCAGTTCCTCGCCGACAGGGAACTACGAGCAGTACTTC. This gives the protein CASSSSPTGNYEQYF.